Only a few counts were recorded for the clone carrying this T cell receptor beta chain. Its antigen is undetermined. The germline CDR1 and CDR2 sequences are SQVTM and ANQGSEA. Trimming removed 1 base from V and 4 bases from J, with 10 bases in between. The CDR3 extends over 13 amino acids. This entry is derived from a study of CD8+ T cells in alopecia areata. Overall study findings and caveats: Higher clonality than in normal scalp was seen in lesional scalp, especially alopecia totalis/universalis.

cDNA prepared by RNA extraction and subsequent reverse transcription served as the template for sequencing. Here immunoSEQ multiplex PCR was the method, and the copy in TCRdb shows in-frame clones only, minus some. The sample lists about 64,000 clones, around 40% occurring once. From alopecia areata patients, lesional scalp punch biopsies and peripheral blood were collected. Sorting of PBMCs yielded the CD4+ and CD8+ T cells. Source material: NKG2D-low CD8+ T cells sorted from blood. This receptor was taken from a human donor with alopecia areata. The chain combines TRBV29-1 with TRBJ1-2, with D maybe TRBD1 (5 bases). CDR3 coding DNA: TGCAGCGTTGAAGTAAGGGGTAGCTATGGCTACACCTTC. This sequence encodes CSVEVRGSYGYTF.